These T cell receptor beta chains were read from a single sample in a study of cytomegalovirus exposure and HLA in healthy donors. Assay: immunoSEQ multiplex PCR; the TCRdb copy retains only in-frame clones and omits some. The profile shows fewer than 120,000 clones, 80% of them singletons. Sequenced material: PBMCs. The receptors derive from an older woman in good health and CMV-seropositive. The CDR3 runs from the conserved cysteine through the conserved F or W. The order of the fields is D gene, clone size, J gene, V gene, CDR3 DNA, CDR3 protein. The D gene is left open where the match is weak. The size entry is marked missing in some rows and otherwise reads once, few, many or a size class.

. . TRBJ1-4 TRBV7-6 TGTGCCAGCAGCTTAGAGGCGGGCGCAACTAATGAAAAACTGTTTTTT CASSLEAGATNEKLFF
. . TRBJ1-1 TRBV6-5 TGTGCCAGCAGTTACAGGTATTCGGGTAGGCGTGAAGCTTTCTTT CASSYRYSGRREAFF
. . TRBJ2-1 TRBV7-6 TGTGCCAGCTCCGGCCTAGCGAATTACAATGAGCAGTTCTTC CASSGLANYNEQFF
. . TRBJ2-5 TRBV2 TGTGCCAGCAGTGGGGGATTGACCCGGACACGCGCTGGTCCAGAGACCCAGTACTTC CASSGGLTRTRAGPETQYF
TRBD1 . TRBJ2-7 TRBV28 TGTGCCAGCAGTTCCCCAAATTTTCGGACAGGGAAGGGCACCTACGAGCAGTACTTC CASSSPNFRTGKGTYEQYF
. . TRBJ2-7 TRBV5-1 TGCGCCAGCAGCGGTCCACTCTACGAGCAGTACTTC CASSGPLYEQYF
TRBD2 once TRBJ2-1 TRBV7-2 TGTGCCAGCAGCTCAGCCGGGACTAACTACAATGAGCAGTTCTTC CASSSAGTNYNEQFF
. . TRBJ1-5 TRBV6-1 TGTGCCAGCAGTGACAGGGTCTTCGATAGCAATCAGCCCCAGCATTTT CASSDRVFDSNQPQHF
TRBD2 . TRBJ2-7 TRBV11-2 TGTGCCAGCAGCTTCTCCTTAGCGGGAACAGGCTACGAGCAGTACTTC CASSFSLAGTGYEQYF
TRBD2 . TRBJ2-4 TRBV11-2 TGTGCCAGCAGCTTACAGACTAGCGGATTCTTAGCCAAAAACATTCAGTACTTC CASSLQTSGFLAKNIQYF
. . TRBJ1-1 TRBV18 TGTGCCAGCTCACCCGCCCTCGACATGCCGAACACTGAAGCTTTCTTT CASSPALDMPNTEAFF
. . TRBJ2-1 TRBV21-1 TGTGCCAGCAGCAAAGAGGCGGGGGCAGGAGACACCCCCTACAATGAGCAGTTCTTC CASSKEAGAGDTPYNEQFF
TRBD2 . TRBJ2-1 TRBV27 TGTGCCAGCAGTTTACGGGTGGGTCTAGCGGGAGGCAATGAGCAGTTCTTC CASSLRVGLAGGNEQFF
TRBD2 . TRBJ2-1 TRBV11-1 TGTGCCAGCAGCTCCGCCGGGGACTACTACAATGAGCAGTTCTTC CASSSAGDYYNEQFF
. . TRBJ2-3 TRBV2 TGTGCCCGCGGGGGCACAGATACGCAGTATTTT CARGGTDTQYF
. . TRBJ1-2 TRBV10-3 TGTGCCATCAGTGATGGGGGGGACTATGGCTACACCTTC CAISDGGDYGYTF
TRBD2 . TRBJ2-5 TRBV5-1 TGCGCCAGCAGCCAGGGGACTAGCGGGATTCCCCAGTACTTC CASSQGTSGIPQYF
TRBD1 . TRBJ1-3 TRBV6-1 TGTGCCAGCGGACAGGGTAGGGGCTCTGGAAACACCATATATTTT CASGQGRGSGNTIYF
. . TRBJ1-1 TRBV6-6 TGTGCCAGCAGCTCACAGGCGGGGGGCACTGAAGCTTTCTTT CASSSQAGGTEAFF
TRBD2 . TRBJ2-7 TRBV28 TGTGCCAGCAGTCCGCTAGCGGGAGATACCTTTAGAAACGAGCAGTACTTC CASSPLAGDTFRNEQYF
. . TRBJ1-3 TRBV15 TGTGCCACCAGCAGTGGGAGACCCCGCTCTGGAAACACCATATATTTT CATSSGRPRSGNTIYF
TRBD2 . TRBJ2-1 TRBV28 TGTGCCAGCAGTTTAAGTCGGCCTAGCGGGAGACCTAAGGAGCAGTTCTTC CASSLSRPSGRPKEQFF
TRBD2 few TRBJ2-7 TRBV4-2 TGTGCCAGCAGCTGGACTAGCGGCTCCTACGAGCAGTACTTC CASSWTSGSYEQYF
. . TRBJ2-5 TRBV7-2 TGTGCCAGCAGCCCGGGACTTGAAGACGCGCCGCACTTC CASSPGLEDAPHF
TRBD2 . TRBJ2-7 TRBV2 TGTGCCAGCATCGGGGGAGGGGCAGGGAACGGACACGAGCAGTACTTC CASIGGGAGNGHEQYF
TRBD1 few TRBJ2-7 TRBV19 TGTGCCAGTCGTCCGGAAGGGACAGGGGACGAGCAGTACTTC CASRPEGTGDEQYF
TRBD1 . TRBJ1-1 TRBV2 TGTGCCAGCGGGGGGGACAGGGAGGATGGTGAAGCTTTCTTT CASGGDREDGEAFF
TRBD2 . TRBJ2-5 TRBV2 TGTGCCAGCTTTCGTGGGCTAGCGGGGGACCAAGAGACCCAGTACTTC CASFRGLAGDQETQYF
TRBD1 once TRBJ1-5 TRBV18 TGTGCCAGCTCACTAGACAGGGCGACGGCTCAGCCCCAGCATTTT CASSLDRATAQPQHF
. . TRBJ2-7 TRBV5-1 TGCGCCAGCAGTCCTTTAGAGACCACAACTACCTACGAGCAGTACTTC CASSPLETTTTYEQYF
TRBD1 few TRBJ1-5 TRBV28 TGTGCCAGCAGTTTATCCAGAAACAGGGGGAGTTTACATCAGCCCCAGCATTTT CASSLSRNRGSLHQPQHF
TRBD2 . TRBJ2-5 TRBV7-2 TGTGCCAGCAGATCTAGCGGCAATTCTGGGGAGACCCAGTACTTC CASRSSGNSGETQYF
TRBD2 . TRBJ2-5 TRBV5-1 TGCGCCAGCAGCTTGGTGACTAGCGGGCCGAATCCGACCCAGTACTTC CASSLVTSGPNPTQYF
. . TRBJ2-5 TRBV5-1 TGCGCCAGCAGCTTGGGAGGGTTGGAGACCCAGTACTTC CASSLGGLETQYF